This T cell receptor beta chain comes out of a study of cytomegalovirus exposure and HLA in healthy donors. About this clone itself: Its target is not known.

Germline values: CDR1 MDHEN, CDR2 SYDVKM. Trimming shortened V by 5 bases and J by 4 bases, and 14 bases separated the two germline ends. The CDR3 consists of 14 residues. General study findings and limits: A prior analysis recorded that most TCR beta V segments were productive about 87% or about 30% of the time. In a later analysis, specific HLA alleles were associated with some 16,000 TCR beta sequences at a 0.05 false discovery rate.

In nominal health when sampled, donors likely had unrecorded immune exposures nonetheless. PCR involved 60 Vbeta and 13 Jbeta primers. The method was immunoSEQ multiplex PCR; TCRdb's version includes in-frame clones alone and lacks a portion of them. The table shows tens of thousands of clones, with 62% occurring only once. The origin of this receptor is a male donor in good health and CMV-seropositive. Sequencing was performed on PBMCs. The chain uses TRBV28 and TRBJ1-2; TRBD1 is a possible D gene (5 bases). The CDR3 bases are TGTGCCAGCAGTCTTAAGACAGCCTTCTATGGCTACACCTTC. Its protein is CASSLKTAFYGYTF.